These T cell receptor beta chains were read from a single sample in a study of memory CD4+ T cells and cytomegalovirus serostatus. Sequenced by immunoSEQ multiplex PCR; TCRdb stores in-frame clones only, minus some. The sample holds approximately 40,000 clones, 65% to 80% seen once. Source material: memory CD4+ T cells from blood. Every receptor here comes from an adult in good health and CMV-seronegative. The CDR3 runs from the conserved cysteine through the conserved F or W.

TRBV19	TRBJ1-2	CASRGPNNYGYTF
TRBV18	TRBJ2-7	CASSPSGSEQYF
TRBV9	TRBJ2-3	CASTRSPVPGDTQYF
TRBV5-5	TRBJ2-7	CASSNNLGGYEQYF
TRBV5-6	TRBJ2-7	CASSGGTVYEQYF
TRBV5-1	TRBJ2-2	CASTSGSPSEKTGELFF
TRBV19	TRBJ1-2	CASSTDRGEGYTF
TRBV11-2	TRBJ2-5	CASSSTGIQETQYF
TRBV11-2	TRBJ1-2	CASSRTGGYGYTF
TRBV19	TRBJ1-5	CASSFRTGGSNQPQHF
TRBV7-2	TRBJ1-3	CASSPTAAGNTIYF
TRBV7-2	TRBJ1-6	CASSARTGGRSPLHF
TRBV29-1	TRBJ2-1	CSVTAHNEQFF
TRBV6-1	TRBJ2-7	CALARDTFSYEQYF
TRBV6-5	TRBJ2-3	CASSYAGTGADTQYF
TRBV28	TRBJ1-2	CASGGTRNYGYTF
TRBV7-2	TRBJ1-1	CASSLGYRGTEAFF
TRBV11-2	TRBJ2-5	CASTLRGQSYQETQYF
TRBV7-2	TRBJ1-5	CASSLVGNQPQHF
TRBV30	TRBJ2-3	CAWSVTAGGRDTQYF
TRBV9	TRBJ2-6	CASSVGLGGVGSGANVLTF
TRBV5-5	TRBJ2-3	CASSFSSTDTQYF
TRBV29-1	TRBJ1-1	CSVLPGTAGTEAFF
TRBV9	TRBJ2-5	CASSVVGMPQETQYF
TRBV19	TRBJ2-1	CASSIEKASNEQFF
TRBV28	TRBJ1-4	CASSLSGKKGKLFF
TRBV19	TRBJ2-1	CASKQDRSSYNEQFF
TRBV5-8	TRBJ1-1	CASSFGGSQGKVEAFF
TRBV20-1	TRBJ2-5	CSVGPTETQYF
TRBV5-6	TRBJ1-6	CASSEHTGTVGPLHF
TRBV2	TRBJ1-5	CASSGGERQPQHF
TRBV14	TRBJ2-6	CASSQDSRASSGANVLTF
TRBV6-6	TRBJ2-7	CASSSGRDGYF
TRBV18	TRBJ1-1	CAVSRGTGDTEAFF
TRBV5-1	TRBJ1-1	CASSLLDLRNTEAFF
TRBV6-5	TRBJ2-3	CASRLSVGDTQYF
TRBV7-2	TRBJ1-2	CASSSRGTNYGYTF